The 10 T cell receptor beta chains presented below share a single source sample, sequenced in a study of T cells in Graves' hyperthyroidism and ophthalmopathy. TCR beta CDR3 regions were amplified from RNA transcripts. The HTBI set primed first-round TCR CDR3 RT-PCR. TCRdb re-analysed the multiplex PCR reads in MiXCR, keeping a single row per CDR3 protein. Here the sample spans 450,000 to 700,000 distinct CDR3 sequences, about half being singletons. The sample comprised peripheral blood or thyroid tissue (not recorded which). These receptors were taken from an adult woman with Graves' disease, either hyperthyroidism or ophthalmopathy (not recorded which).

V is TRBV5-1 and J is TRBJ2-3, with D possibly matching TRBD2 (5 bases). Trimming left V 1 base short and J 2 bases short, with 17 bases between. Germline-derived CDR1 and CDR2 are SGHRS and YFSETQ. This CDR3 is 17 amino acids long. The CDR3 coding sequence is TGCGCCAGCAGCTTGAAGACTAACTCGTACCCCACAGATACGCAGTATTTT. It yields the protein CASSLKTNSYPTDTQYF.

This clonotype showed up just once. Its ends do not fully match the called genes, so a read error is possible. The chain combines TRBV7-2 with TRBJ2-2, with D possibly being TRBD2 (5 bases). This CDR3 comprises 12 residues. Germline assignment: CDR1 SGHTA and CDR2 FQGNSA. The CDR3 sequence: CASTPNTGELSW. CDR3 bases: TGTGCCAGCACACCTAACACCGGGGAGCTGTCTTGG.

For this clonotype: A single base separates this from a much larger clone, so it may be a read error. V usage is TRBV7-9 and J usage is TRBJ2-2, with D tentatively TRBD1 (6 bases). Trimming shortened V by 8 bases and J by 7 bases, and 20 bases separated the two germline ends. The CDR3 loop spans 15 amino acids. Germline V gene sequence: CDR1 SEHNR, CDR2 FQNEAQ (reference sequence). The CDR3 bases are TGTGCCAGCGGCTCGGACAGAGCCCGACTCGGGGAGCTGTTTTTT. Its translation is CASGSDRARLGELFF.

This clonotype has only a few counts. The chain combines TRBV2 with TRBJ2-7; 7 bases are a match to TRBD2. Germline V CDR1 and CDR2: SNHLY, FYNNEI. The CDR3 has 13 residues. With V trimmed by 3 bases and J by 3 bases, 2 bases remained unmatched. The CDR3: CASSEGGVYEQYF. CDR3 coding DNA: TGTGCCAGCAGTGAGGGAGGGGTCTACGAGCAGTACTTC.

This clonotype was seen more than once but under ten times. The gene calls are TRBV7-8 and TRBJ2-7, with unresolved D. Trimming removed 4 bases at V and 2 bases at J, with 9 bases between. The CDR3 has 13 residues. The germline V gene encodes CDR1 SGHVS and CDR2 FQNEAQ. The CDR3, as DNA: TGTGCCAGCAGCTCGCGACAAACCTACGAGCAGTACTTC. Its protein product is CASSSRQTYEQYF.

This clonotype was counted only a few times. It may be a read error: a sequence one base away is much more abundant. The chain couples TRBV7-6 to TRBJ2-5; 14 bases are shared with TRBD2. CDR1 is SGHVS, CDR2 FNYEAQ, per germline. The CDR3 contains 18 residues. The V and J ends lost 5 bases and 1 base, in that order; junction bases with no gene match: 9. CDR3 in DNA: TGTGCCAGCAGCGCCGGACTAGCGGGAGGAGCCTTCCAAGAGACCCAGTACTTC. Encoded protein: CASSAGLAGGAFQETQYF.

Points on this clonotype: Germline and junction disagree at one end, which may indicate a read error. The J gene is TRBJ2-3, the V gene TRBV19; tentative D call: TRBD2 (5 bases). The germline V gene encodes CDR1 LNHDA and CDR2 SQIVND (reference sequence). This CDR3 region has 11 residues. CDR3 region: CASKRAPYADF. The CDR3 DNA reads TGTGCCAGTAAGAGGGCGCCTTATGCAGATTTT. The full variable domain, completed using reference TRBV19 and TRBJ2-3, is DGGITQSPKYLFRKEGQNVTLSCEQNLNHDAMYWYRQDPGQGLRLIYYSQIVNDFQKGDIAEGYSVSREKKESFPLTVTSAQKNPTAFYLCASKRAPYADFGPGTRLTVL.

For this clonotype: A read error may account for a junction end that differs from germline. This chain links TRBV7-9 with TRBJ2-7; unclear D gene. Germline CDR1 SEHNR, CDR2 FQNEAQ (reference sequence). The length of the CDR3 is 16 residues. The chain's CDR3 is CASSQEWQRSFYEQYF. The CDR3 nucleotides are TGCGCCAGCAGCCAAGAATGGCAGCGTTCTTTCTACGAGCAGTACTTC.

The rearrangement joins TRBV7-3 to TRBJ2-7, with a possible D match to TRBD2 (6 bases). From germline, CDR1 is SGHTA and CDR2 FQGTGA. CDR3 length: 13 residues. The V and J ends lost 3 bases and 3 bases respectively, with 9 bases between them. CDR3 sequence: CASSFWDFYEQYF. CDR3 nucleotides: TGTGCCAGCAGCTTTTGGGACTTCTACGAGCAGTACTTC.

This clonotype has a count of ten or more. The chain is built from TRBV6-5 and TRBJ2-7; tentatively, D is TRBD2 (6 bases). Germline V CDR1 and CDR2: MNHEY, SVGAGI. V was shortened by 8 bases and J by 0 bases, with 11 bases between the two germline ends. This CDR3 region has 13 residues. The CDR3 DNA reads as TGTGCCAGCTCTGGAGGGAGCTCCTACGAGCAGTACTTC. It is translated as CASSGGSSYEQYF.